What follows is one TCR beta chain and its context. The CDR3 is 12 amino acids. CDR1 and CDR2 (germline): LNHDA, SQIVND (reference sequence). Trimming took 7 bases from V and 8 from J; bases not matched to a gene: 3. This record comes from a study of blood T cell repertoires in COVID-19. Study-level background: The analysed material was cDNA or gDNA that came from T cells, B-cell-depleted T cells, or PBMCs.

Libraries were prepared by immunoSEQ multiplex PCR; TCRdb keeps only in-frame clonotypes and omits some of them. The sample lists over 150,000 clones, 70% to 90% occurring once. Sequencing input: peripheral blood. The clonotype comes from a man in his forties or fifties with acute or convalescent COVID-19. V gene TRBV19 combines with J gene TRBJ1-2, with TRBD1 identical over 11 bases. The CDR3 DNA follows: TGTGCCAGTAAGGACAGGGGGCTGGGCTACACCTTC. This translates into CASKDRGLGYTF.